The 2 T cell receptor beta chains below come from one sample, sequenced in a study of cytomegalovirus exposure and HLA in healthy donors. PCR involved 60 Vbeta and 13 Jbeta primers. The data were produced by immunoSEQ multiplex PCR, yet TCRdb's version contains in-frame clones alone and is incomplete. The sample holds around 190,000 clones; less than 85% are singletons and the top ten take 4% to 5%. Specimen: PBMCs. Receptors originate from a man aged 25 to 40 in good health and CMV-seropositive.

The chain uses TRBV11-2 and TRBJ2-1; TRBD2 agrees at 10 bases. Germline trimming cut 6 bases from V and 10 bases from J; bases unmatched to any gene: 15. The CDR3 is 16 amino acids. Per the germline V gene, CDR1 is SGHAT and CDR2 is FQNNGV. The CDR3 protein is CASRRWGSGGAGEQFF. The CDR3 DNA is TGTGCCAGCAGGAGGTGGGGGAGCGGGGGGGCAGGGGAGCAGTTCTTC.

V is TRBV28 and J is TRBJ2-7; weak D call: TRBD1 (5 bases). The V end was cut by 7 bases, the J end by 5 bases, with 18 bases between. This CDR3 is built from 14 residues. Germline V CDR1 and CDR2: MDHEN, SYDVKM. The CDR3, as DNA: TGTGCCAGCACCCCAGACAGTTTTCGGGACGAGCAGTACTTC. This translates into CASTPDSFRDEQYF.